Each of the 20 T cell receptor beta chains below was sequenced from the same sample in a study of shared clonotypes between healthy human individuals. The assay was immunoSEQ multiplex PCR, and TCRdb's table has in-frame clones only and misses some. The table has millions of clones, around nine tenths seen once. Sequencing used naive CD4+ T cells sorted from blood. Specified subset: CD45RA+ positively selected. These receptors were obtained from a man between 18 and 29 years old in good health.

The table lists this clone with a count of one. The chain joins TRBV7-2 to TRBJ2-5; 13 nucleotides align to TRBD2. Germline CDR1 and CDR2: SGHTA and FQGNSA. This CDR3 comprises 14 residues. V lost 8 bases, J lost 4 bases, and 4 bases stayed unmatched. In nucleotides, the CDR3 is TGTGCCAGCCAACTAGCGGGAGGGTCAGAGACCCAGTACTTC. Its translation: CASQLAGGSETQYF.

The V and J genes are TRBV29-1 and TRBJ2-7, with 9 bases fitting TRBD1. There are 17 residues in the CDR3. From germline, CDR1 is SQVTM and CDR2 ANQGSEA. V shed 6 bases, J shed 2 bases, and the junction held 17 bases outside the gene matches. The CDR3 nucleotides read TGCAGCGTGTCCTTAAGGACAGGGGCCCAAATTACCTACGAGCAGTACTTC. It encodes CSVSLRTGAQITYEQYF.

The rearrangement joins TRBV5-6 to TRBJ1-1, with D unresolved. CDR1 is SGHDT, CDR2 YYEEEE, per germline. With 0 bases removed from V and 8 bases from J, the gap between germline ends came to 11 bases. The CDR3 is made up of 13 amino acids. CDR3 region: CASSLAGEVEAFF. Here the CDR3 DNA reads TGTGCCAGCAGCTTGGCCGGCGAAGTCGAAGCTTTCTTT.

This chain connects TRBV6-5 to TRBJ1-6, with D uncertain. V was clipped by 6 bases and J by 10 bases, with 13 bases between them. CDR1 is MNHEY and CDR2 is SVGAGI in the germline V gene. The CDR3 is 13 residues long. In nucleotides, the CDR3 is TGTGCCAGCAGCACTAAAGAGAACTCACCCCTCCACTTT. Translating it yields CASSTKENSPLHF.

The V and J genes are TRBV5-6 and TRBJ2-3, with D unresolved. CDR1 is SGHDT, CDR2 YYEEEE, per germline. The length of the CDR3 is 16 residues. V dropped 1 base and J dropped 8 bases, with 20 bases sitting between them. CDR3 nucleotide sequence: TGTGCCAGCAGCTTGTCGCGTAGGCTGGCACTTGGTACGCAGTATTTT. It encodes CASSLSRRLALGTQYF.

This clone was detected once. The chain employs TRBV6-6 and TRBJ2-7; D is uncertain. Trimming stripped 6 bases from V and 4 bases from J, with 7 bases between. The CDR3 totals 11 residues. CDR1 and CDR2 from the germline V gene are MNHNY and SVGAGI (reference sequence). This chain's CDR3 is CASRAAYEQYF. The CDR3 nucleotides read TGTGCCAGCAGGGCGGCGTACGAGCAGTACTTC.

This chain connects TRBV19 to TRBJ1-5; D is unclear. Trimming removed 4 bases from V and 5 bases from J, with 12 bases in between. CDR3 length equals 14 residues. CDR1 is LNHDA and CDR2 is SQIVND in the germline V gene (reference sequence). This CDR3 is CASSTRLGDQPQHF. In DNA, the CDR3 is TGTGCCAGTAGTACCCGGCTTGGGGATCAGCCCCAGCATTTT.

The chain combines TRBV30 with TRBJ1-4, with D maybe TRBD1 (6 bases). Trimming left V 1 base short and J 7 bases short, with 13 bases between. This CDR3 has 14 residues. CDR1 and CDR2 from the germline V gene are GTSNPN and SVGIG (reference sequence). The CDR3 sequence is CAWSAQGSGEKLFF. In nucleotides, the CDR3 is TGTGCCTGGAGTGCCCAGGGGTCTGGTGAAAAACTGTTTTTT.

The genes are TRBV28 and TRBJ1-1, with unresolved D. CDR1 and CDR2 from the germline V gene are MDHEN and SYDVKM. The CDR3 covers 13 residues. Trimming removed 6 bases at V and 0 bases at J, with 8 bases between. The CDR3 loop reads CASRTELNTEAFF. The CDR3 DNA sequence: TGTGCCAGCAGGACGGAACTGAACACTGAAGCTTTCTTT.

This clone has just one count. The rearrangement uses TRBV15 and TRBJ2-7; possibly TRBD1 or TRBD2 for D (5 bases each). The CDR3 consists of 17 residues. The ends were cut back, 1 base at V and 1 base at J, with 17 bases in the middle. From germline, CDR1 is LNHNV and CDR2 YYDKDF (reference sequence). The CDR3 spells CATSRAAPGTASYEQYF. The CDR3 nucleotides read TGTGCCACCAGCAGAGCCGCACCCGGGACGGCGTCCTACGAGCAGTACTTC.

This clone appeared once. In the same sample, other DNA sequences code for this CDR3. This chain joins TRBV5-1 and TRBJ2-3, with D possibly being TRBD2 (6 bases). V was pared by 4 bases and J by 2 bases, with 11 bases between. Germline V gene sequence: CDR1 SGHRS, CDR2 YFSETQ. There are 14 residues in the CDR3. CDR3 nucleotides: TGCGCCAGCAGCCCCGGGACTCACACAGATACGCAGTATTTT. The encoded protein is CASSPGTHTDTQYF. Variable domain in full (rest from reference TRBV5-1 and TRBJ2-3): KAGVTQTPRYLIKTRGQQVTLSCSPISGHRSVSWYQQTPGQGLQFLFEYFSETQRNKGNFPGRFSGRQFSNSRSEMNVSTLELGDSALYLCASSPGTHTDTQYFGPGTRLTVL.

Points on this clone: Other DNA sequences from this sample encode an identical CDR3 as well. The rearrangement uses TRBV5-1 and TRBJ1-1; tentatively, D is TRBD1 (6 bases). The CDR3 contains 13 residues. The germline V gene encodes CDR1 SGHRS and CDR2 YFSETQ. V lost 2 bases to trimming and J lost 5 bases, with 10 bases between them. The CDR3 DNA sequence: TGCGCCAGCAGCTTAGGGGGAACGACTGAAGCTTTCTTT. It is translated as CASSLGGTTEAFF.

This chain's CDR3 is CASSYLTGDPYEQYF. CDR3 DNA: TGTGCCAGCAGTTACTTGACAGGGGACCCCTACGAGCAGTACTTC. The chain joins TRBV6-6 to TRBJ2-7, with 8 bases identical to TRBD1. Germline assignment: CDR1 MNHNY and CDR2 SVGAGI (reference sequence). V shed 1 base, J shed 2 bases, and the junction held 4 bases outside the gene matches. CDR3 length: 15 residues.

This sequence joins TRBV28 and TRBJ2-7, with 8 nucleotides matching TRBD1. Germline values: CDR1 MDHEN, CDR2 SYDVKM. Trimming cost V 2 bases and J 6 bases; bases outside gene matches: 6. CDR3 length: 14 residues. CDR3 region: CASSLGRGLPEQYF. CDR3 sequence (DNA): TGTGCCAGCAGTTTAGGCAGGGGGCTCCCCGAGCAGTACTTC.

The chain joins TRBV10-1 to TRBJ2-3, with 8 positions matching TRBD1. Looked up from germline, CDR1 is WNHNN and CDR2 is SYGVQD (reference sequence). The CDR3 length is 15 residues. V dropped 3 bases and J dropped 5; count of bases not matched to a gene: 7. The CDR3 spells CASSDPDRAGDTQYF. CDR3 in DNA: TGCGCCAGCAGTGACCCGGACAGGGCGGGAGATACGCAGTATTTT.

This clone was found once. The chain uses TRBV10-3 and TRBJ2-3, with D unclear. Germline CDR1 ENHRY, CDR2 SYGVKD. The CDR3 runs 15 residues. Trimming removed 2 bases from V and 0 bases from J, with 9 bases in between. The chain's CDR3 is CAISERDTSTDTQYF. The CDR3 nucleotides are TGTGCCATCAGTGAGCGAGACACTAGCACAGATACGCAGTATTTT.

This clone occurred once. The chain couples TRBV6-5 to TRBJ2-7; 8 bases match TRBD1. The CDR3 runs 15 residues. After removal of 5 bases from V and 4 bases from J, the junction contained 10 bases not matched to a gene. Germline assignment: CDR1 MNHEY and CDR2 SVGAGI. In DNA form, the CDR3 reads TGTGCCAGCAGTAGAAGGACAGGGTACGGGTACGAGCAGTACTTC. Protein product: CASSRRTGYGYEQYF.

This clone was seen a few times. The chain carries TRBV29-1 and TRBJ1-1; 9 nucleotides agree with TRBD1. Losses at the gene ends were 6 bases for V and 1 base for J; bases not matched to a gene: 9. Per germline, CDR1 SQVTM and CDR2 ANQGSEA. The length of the CDR3 is 15 residues. The CDR3 region has the DNA TGCAGCGTCGGAACGACGGGACAGGGGAACACTGAAGCTTTCTTT. Its protein is CSVGTTGQGNTEAFF.

The chain is built from TRBV19 and TRBJ2-3; 7 bases align to TRBD1. CDR3 length equals 17 residues. Germline CDR1 and CDR2: LNHDA and SQIVND (reference sequence). V gave up 7 bases and J gave up 4 bases; unmatched junction bases: 17. This chain's CDR3 is CASTPILRTGWADTQYF. CDR3 in DNA: TGTGCCAGTACCCCCATATTGAGGACAGGCTGGGCAGATACGCAGTATTTT. Supplemented by reference TRBV19 and TRBJ2-3, the full variable domain reads DGGITQSPKYLFRKEGQNVTLSCEQNLNHDAMYWYRQDPGQGLRLIYYSQIVNDFQKGDIAEGYSVSREKKESFPLTVTSAQKNPTAFYLCASTPILRTGWADTQYFGPGTRLTVL.

The V call is TRBV7-8, the J call TRBJ2-1, with TRBD2 identical over 14 bases. The junction had 5 bases not matched to a gene; V was cut back by 5 bases and J by 8 bases. Germline CDR1 SGHVS, CDR2 FQNEAQ. The CDR3 is 15 residues long. The CDR3 loop reads CASSLGLAGGDEQFF. CDR3 DNA sequence: TGTGCCAGCAGCCTAGGACTAGCGGGGGGAGATGAGCAGTTCTTC. The full variable domain, in which reference TRBV7-8 and TRBJ2-1 provide the parts outside the CDR3, is GAGVSQSPRYKVAKRGQDVALRCDPISGHVSLFWYQQALGQGPEFLTYFQNEAQLDKSGLPSDRFFAERPEGSVSTLKIQRTQQEDSAVYLCASSLGLAGGDEQFFGPGTRLTVL.